The rows below give T cell receptor beta chains drawn from one sample of a study of control samples from healthy donors and cancer patients. Measured with immunoSEQ multiplex PCR; TCRdb has only the in-frame clones, and not every one. The sample holds 180,000 or so clones; around 95% are singletons and the top ten take approximately 4%. Sequenced input: blood. The receptors shown here come from an older woman in good health. The CDR3 runs from the conserved cysteine through the conserved F or W. D genes are given only for firm matches. Rows give clone size only sometimes, using once, few, many, or a class for an expanded clone.

TRBV27,.,TRBJ1-1,14,once,CASKSIGVSTEAFF,TGTGCCAGCAAAAGTATTGGGGTTAGTACTGAAGCTTTCTTT
TRBV7-2,TRBD1,TRBJ1-3,15,.,CASSLVRQGGNTIYF,TGTGCCAGCAGCTTAGTACGACAGGGAGGAAACACCATATATTTT
TRBV3-1/TRBV3-2,.,TRBJ2-7,13,.,CASSQGSSYEQYF,TGTGCCAGCAGCCAAGGATCGTCCTACGAGCAGTACTTC
TRBV9,.,TRBJ1-1,16,.,CASSVGPRGRGTEAFF,TGTGCCAGCAGCGTAGGGCCCAGGGGACGAGGGACTGAAGCTTTCTTT
TRBV10-1,.,TRBJ2-3,14,few,CASSVGPSTDTQYF,TGCGCCAGCAGTGTTGGCCCTAGCACAGATACGCAGTATTTT
TRBV7-9,TRBD2,TRBJ2-7,14,once,CASSLLAGAYEQYF,TGTGCCAGCAGCTTACTAGCGGGGGCCTACGAGCAGTACTTC
TRBV18,.,TRBJ1-5,13,.,CASSTGSGQPQHF,TGTGCCAGTTCAACGGGTTCAGGTCAGCCCCAGCATTTT
TRBV10-2,.,TRBJ1-3,15,.,CASKKDRNSGNTIYF,TGCGCCAGCAAAAAAGACAGGAACTCTGGAAACACCATATATTTT
TRBV15,.,TRBJ1-6,17,.,CATSRDPGTGFNSPLHF,TGTGCCACCAGCAGAGACCCAGGAACAGGGTTTAATTCACCCCTCCACTTT
TRBV19,.,TRBJ2-3,14,.,CASSMGGYTDTQYF,TGTGCCAGTAGTATGGGGGGCTACACAGATACGCAGTATTTT
TRBV6-5,TRBD1,TRBJ1-2,13,.,CATKLRGGGGYTF,TGTGCCACGAAGCTCAGGGGGGGTGGTGGCTACACCTTC
TRBV7-2,.,TRBJ2-2,12,.,CASSLNTGELFF,TGTGCCAGCAGCTTGAACACCGGGGAGCTGTTTTTT
TRBV5-1,.,TRBJ2-3,15,.,CASRAQGTSTDTQYF,TGCGCCAGCAGAGCCCAGGGAACTAGCACAGATACGCAGTATTTT
TRBV3-1/TRBV3-2,.,TRBJ2-5,14,.,CASSQFSGEETQYF,TGTGCCAGCAGCCAATTTAGCGGTGAGGAGACCCAGTACTTC
TRBV7-2,.,TRBJ1-5,15,.,CASSSRDGEWGPQHF,TGTGCCAGCAGCTCTAGAGACGGGGAGTGGGGGCCCCAGCATTTT
TRBV6-6,.,TRBJ1-1,13,.,CASMGGENTEAFF,TGTGCCAGCATGGGAGGGGAGAACACTGAAGCTTTCTTT
TRBV29-1,.,TRBJ1-6,14,few,CSVADTLNNSPLHF,TGCAGCGTAGCGGACACGTTGAATAATTCACCCCTCCACTTT
TRBV4-1,.,TRBJ2-7,15,.,CASSQFIRSSYEQYF,TGCGCCAGCAGCCAATTCATCCGGAGCTCCTACGAGCAGTACTTC
TRBV9,.,TRBJ1-5,15,.,CASNLDGALDQPQHF,TGTGCCAGCAACCTAGATGGGGCGTTGGATCAGCCCCAGCATTTT
TRBV10-3,.,TRBJ1-2,14,.,CAIRLTDTNYGYTF,TGTGCCATCAGACTGACAGACACTAACTATGGCTACACCTTC
TRBV2,.,TRBJ1-4,15,.,CASSREQATNEKLFF,TGTGCCAGCAGCAGGGAGCAAGCAACTAATGAAAAACTGTTTTTT
TRBV4-1,TRBD1,TRBJ1-2,16,.,CASSQGGRGNSYGYTF,TGCGCCAGCAGCCAAGGAGGCAGGGGGAATAGTTATGGCTACACCTTC
TRBV19,TRBD1,TRBJ1-2,14,.,CASSIRDRVYGYTF,TGTGCCAGTAGTATCCGGGACAGGGTCTATGGCTACACCTTC
TRBV19,TRBD1,TRBJ1-2,18,.,CASSYPGQGIRMDYGYTF,TGTGCCAGTTCTTACCCGGGACAGGGAATAAGAATGGACTATGGCTACACCTTC
TRBV29-1,.,TRBJ1-1,13,.,CSVSTTGNTEAFF,TGCAGCGTTAGTACGACGGGGAACACTGAAGCTTTCTTT
TRBV5-8,TRBD2,TRBJ2-3,17,.,CASSSVRLAGYTDTQYF,TGTGCCAGCAGCTCGGTACGACTAGCGGGATATACAGATACGCAGTATTTT
TRBV3-1/TRBV3-2,TRBD2,TRBJ2-5,18,.,CASSQEWRGGVWGETQYF,TGTGCCAGCAGCCAAGAATGGCGCGGGGGGGTATGGGGAGAGACCCAGTACTTC
TRBV6-5,.,TRBJ2-2,15,.,CASSFYRVETGELFF,TGTGCCAGCAGTTTCTACAGGGTGGAGACCGGGGAGCTGTTTTTT
TRBV30,TRBD1,TRBJ1-5,16,.,CAWSHRTGSWNQPQHF,TGTGCCTGGAGCCACCGGACAGGTAGCTGGAATCAGCCCCAGCATTTT